This T cell receptor beta chain was obtained from a study of blood T cell repertoires in COVID-19. Study in general: Sites in the United States, Italy and Spain provided acute and convalescent COVID-19 samples. PBMCs, B-cell-depleted T cells, or T cells were the source of the cDNA or gDNA that made up the material.

There are 14 residues in the CDR3. V lost 4 bases to trimming and J lost 6 bases; unmatched junction nucleotides: 7. CDR1 is MRHNA and CDR2 is SNTAGT in the germline V gene. As handled by the study authors: Nucleated cell number was recorded as an estimate derived from reference gene primer amplification. The data were produced by immunoSEQ multiplex PCR, yet TCRdb's version contains in-frame clones alone and is incomplete. V and J calls and clone size are as listed in that table; D and trimming were resolved from the DNA. The sample includes 35,000 to 50,000 clones, roughly nine tenths of them seen just once.

The chain combines TRBV6-4 with TRBJ2-3, with 7 positions matching TRBD1. Sequencing was performed on peripheral blood. The receptor's source is a man aged 45-60 years with active COVID-19. CDR3 protein: CASSAQGEGDTQYF. CDR3 DNA sequence: TGTGCCAGCAGTGCCCAGGGGGAAGGGGATACGCAGTATTTT.